This entry features one T cell receptor beta chain sequence. Its antigen is unidentified. This CDR3 is 14 amino acids long. Germline V CDR1 and CDR2: LGHNA, YSLEER. The V gene lost 0 bases and the J gene lost 8 bases, with 13 bases spanning the gap. Profiling relied on immunoSEQ multiplex PCR, and the TCRdb table lists in-frame clones only, not all of them. Of several thousand clones in the sample, roughly 73% were seen once. This specimen belongs to a study of CD8 T cell repertoires and HIV-1 epitope variants. The receptor comes from a male donor with HIV. V gene TRBV4-3 combines with J gene TRBJ1-2; possibly TRBD1 for D (6 bases). The sequenced sample was cultured CD8+ T cells derived from PBMCs. The CDR3 coding sequence is TGCGCCAGCAGCCAAGAGGCAGGGGCGAGAGGCTACACCTTC. Amino acids: CASSQEAGARGYTF.